One TCR beta chain is described in this entry. Looked up from germline, CDR1 is SGHRS and CDR2 is YFSETQ. The length of the CDR3 is 15 residues. The ends lost 1 base at V and 7 bases at J; junction bases unmatched: 8. TCRdb analysed the RT-PCR reads with MiXCR anew, one entry per CDR3 protein. The sample includes 190,000 or so distinct CDR3 sequences, 35% to 50% of them seen just once. The data were taken from a study of patients and donors after allogeneic stem cell transplantation. The gene calls are TRBV5-1 and TRBJ2-1, with TRBD2 identical over 7 bases. This receptor was taken from a human donor who was either an allogeneic HSCT recipient or a stem cell or donor lymphocyte infusion donor (not recorded which). It is not recorded whose cells these are; they may come from a transplant donor. Sequencing input: blood, either unsorted or a sorted T cell fraction (not recorded which). DNA for the CDR3: TGCGCCAGCAGCTTGAGGACTAGTAGTTCAAATGAGCAGTTCTTC. As protein: CASSLRTSSSNEQFF. The full variable domain, rest sourced from reference TRBV5-1 and TRBJ2-1, is KAGVTQTPRYLIKTRGQQVTLSCSPISGHRSVSWYQQTPGQGLQFLFEYFSETQRNKGNFPGRFSGRQFSNSRSEMNVSTLELGDSALYLCASSLRTSSSNEQFFGPGTRLTVL.